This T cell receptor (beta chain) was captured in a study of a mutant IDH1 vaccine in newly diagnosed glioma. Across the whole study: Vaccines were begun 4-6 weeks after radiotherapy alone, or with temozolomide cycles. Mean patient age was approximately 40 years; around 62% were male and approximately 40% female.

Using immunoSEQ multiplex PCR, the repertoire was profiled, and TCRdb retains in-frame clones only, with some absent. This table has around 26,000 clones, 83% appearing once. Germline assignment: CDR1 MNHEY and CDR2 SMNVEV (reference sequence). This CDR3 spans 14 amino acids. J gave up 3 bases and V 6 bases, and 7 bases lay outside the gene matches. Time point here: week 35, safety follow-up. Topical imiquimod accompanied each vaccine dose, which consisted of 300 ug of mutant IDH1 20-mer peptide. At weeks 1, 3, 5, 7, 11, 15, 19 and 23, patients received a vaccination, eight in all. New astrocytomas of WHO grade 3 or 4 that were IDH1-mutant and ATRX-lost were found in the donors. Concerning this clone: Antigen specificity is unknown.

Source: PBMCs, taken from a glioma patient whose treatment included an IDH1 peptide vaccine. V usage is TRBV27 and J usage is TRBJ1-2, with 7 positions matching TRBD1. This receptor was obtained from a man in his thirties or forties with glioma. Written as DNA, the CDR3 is TGTGCCAGCAGCCCTCAGGGGGAGGACTATGGCTACACCTTC. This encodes CASSPQGEDYGYTF.